This T cell receptor (beta chain) was captured in a study of T cell responses to AZD1222 COVID-19 vaccine. Study details: Recipients boosted at about 4 weeks or about 12 weeks are pooled.

The repertoire was sequenced with immunoSEQ multiplex PCR; TCRdb's copy has only in-frame clones and lacks some. This sample has about 120,000 clones, with 80% to 90% found just once. The CDR3 extends over 15 amino acids. V lost 6 bases and J lost 2, with 17 bases in between. Germline CDR1 is SNHLY and CDR2 is FYNNEI. The sequencing used peripheral blood, collected on day 0 of AZD1222 vaccination. The sequence came from an adult in good health. The chain combines TRBV2 with TRBJ2-7; the D gene is possibly TRBD1 (6 bases). The CDR3 region is CASRVQGQGPYEQYF. CDR3 nucleotides: TGTGCCAGCAGGGTCCAGGGCCAGGGGCCCTACGAGCAGTACTTC.